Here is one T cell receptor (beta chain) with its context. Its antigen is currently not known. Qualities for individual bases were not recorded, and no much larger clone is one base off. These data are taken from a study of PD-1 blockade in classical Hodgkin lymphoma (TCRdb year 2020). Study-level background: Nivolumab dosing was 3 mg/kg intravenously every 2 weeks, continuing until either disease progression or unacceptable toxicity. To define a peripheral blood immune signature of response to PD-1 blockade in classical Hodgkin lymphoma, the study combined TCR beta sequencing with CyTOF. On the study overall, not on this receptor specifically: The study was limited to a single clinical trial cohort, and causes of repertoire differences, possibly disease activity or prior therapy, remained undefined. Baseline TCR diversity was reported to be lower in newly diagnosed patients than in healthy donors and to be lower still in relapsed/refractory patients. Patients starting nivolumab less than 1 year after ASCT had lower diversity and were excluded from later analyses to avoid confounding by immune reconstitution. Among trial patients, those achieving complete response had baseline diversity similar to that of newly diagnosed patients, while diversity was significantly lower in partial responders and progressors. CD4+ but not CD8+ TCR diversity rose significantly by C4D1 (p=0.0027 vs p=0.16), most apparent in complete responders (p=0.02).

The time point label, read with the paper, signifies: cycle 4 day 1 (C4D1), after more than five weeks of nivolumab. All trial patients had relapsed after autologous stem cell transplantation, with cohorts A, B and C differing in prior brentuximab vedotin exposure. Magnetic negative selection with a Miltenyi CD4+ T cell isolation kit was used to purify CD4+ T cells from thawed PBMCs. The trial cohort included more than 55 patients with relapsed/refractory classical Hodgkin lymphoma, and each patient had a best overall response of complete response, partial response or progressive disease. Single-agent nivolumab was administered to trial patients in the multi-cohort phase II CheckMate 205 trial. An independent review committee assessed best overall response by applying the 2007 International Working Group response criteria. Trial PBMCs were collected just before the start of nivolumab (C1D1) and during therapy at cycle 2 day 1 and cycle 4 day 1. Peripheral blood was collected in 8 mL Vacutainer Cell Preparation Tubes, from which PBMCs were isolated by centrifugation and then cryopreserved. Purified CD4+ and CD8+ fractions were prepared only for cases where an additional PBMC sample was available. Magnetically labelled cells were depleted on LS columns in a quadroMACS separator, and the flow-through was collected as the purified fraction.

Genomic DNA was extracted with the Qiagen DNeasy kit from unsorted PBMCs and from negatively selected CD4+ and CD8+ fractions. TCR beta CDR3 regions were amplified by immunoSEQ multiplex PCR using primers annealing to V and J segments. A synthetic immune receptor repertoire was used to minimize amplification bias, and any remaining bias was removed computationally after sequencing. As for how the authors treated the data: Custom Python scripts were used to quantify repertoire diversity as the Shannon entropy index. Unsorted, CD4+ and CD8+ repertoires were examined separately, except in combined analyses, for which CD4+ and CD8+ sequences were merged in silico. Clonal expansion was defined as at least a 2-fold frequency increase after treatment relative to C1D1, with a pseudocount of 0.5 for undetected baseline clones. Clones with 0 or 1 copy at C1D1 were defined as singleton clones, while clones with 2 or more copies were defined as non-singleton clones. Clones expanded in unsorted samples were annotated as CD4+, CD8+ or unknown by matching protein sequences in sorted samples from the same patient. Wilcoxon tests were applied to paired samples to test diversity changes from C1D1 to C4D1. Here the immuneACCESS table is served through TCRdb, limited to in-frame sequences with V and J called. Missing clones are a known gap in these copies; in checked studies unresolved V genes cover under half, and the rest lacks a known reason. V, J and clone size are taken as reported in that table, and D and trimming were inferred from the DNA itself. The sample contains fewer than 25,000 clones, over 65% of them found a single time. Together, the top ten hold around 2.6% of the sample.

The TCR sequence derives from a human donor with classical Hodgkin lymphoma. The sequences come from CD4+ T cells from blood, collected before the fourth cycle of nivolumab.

The bases are TGTGCCAGCAGCTTGTTTTCCGCGCGGGAGCAGTACTTC. It codes for CASSLFSAREQYF. The sequence links TRBV5-4 to TRBJ2-7, with the identity of the D gene unclear. The CDR3 runs 13 residues from the cysteine to the phenylalanine. The kept DNA is CDR3 alone, 39 bases in frame from the first base. The germline V gene encodes CDR1 SGHNT and CDR2 YYREEE (reference sequence). V is reduced by 1 base and J by 7 bases, leaving a spacing of 12 bases between them.